A selection of T cell receptor beta chains follows, all from one sample in a study of cytomegalovirus exposure and HLA in healthy donors. Sequencing was performed with immunoSEQ multiplex PCR; in TCRdb, only in-frame clones are kept and a portion is missing. Of roughly 160,000 clones in the sample, 70% to 90% were seen once. Sequenced sample: PBMCs. The receptor source for this set is a man younger than 30 in good health and CMV-seropositive. Both conserved end residues are part of each CDR3. The order of the fields is J gene, clone size, V gene, D gene, CDR3 DNA, CDR3 protein. A D gene is named only where the DNA matches it firmly. A clone size is listed for some rows: how often the clone was seen (once, few, many), or a class if it is expanded.

J gene: TRBJ2-4
clone size: .
V gene: TRBV2
D gene: .
CDR3 DNA: TGTGCCAGCAGCTTCGGGGGAGCCAAAAACATTCAGTACTTC
CDR3 protein: CASSFGGAKNIQYF

J gene: TRBJ2-3
clone size: .
V gene: TRBV9
D gene: .
CDR3 DNA: TGTGCCAGCAGCGTAGTGGCTGTCGGCACAGATACGCAGTATTTT
CDR3 protein: CASSVVAVGTDTQYF

J gene: TRBJ1-4
clone size: few
V gene: TRBV5-6
D gene: .
CDR3 DNA: TGTGCCAGCAGCTTGGTTGCGACAGACGCCAATGAAAAACTGTTTTTT
CDR3 protein: CASSLVATDANEKLFF

J gene: TRBJ1-2
clone size: few
V gene: TRBV6-6
D gene: .
CDR3 DNA: TGTGCCAGCCAGGGTTACTATGGCTACACCTTC
CDR3 protein: CASQGYYGYTF

J gene: TRBJ2-2
clone size: .
V gene: TRBV2
D gene: .
CDR3 DNA: TGTGCCAGCAGTGAAGGACGGAGCGACACCGGGGAGCTGTTTTTT
CDR3 protein: CASSEGRSDTGELFF

J gene: TRBJ2-2
clone size: .
V gene: TRBV30
D gene: .
CDR3 DNA: TGTGCCTGGAGTGTTGACAGCATAGCCGGGGAGCTGTTTTTT
CDR3 protein: CAWSVDSIAGELFF

J gene: TRBJ1-5
clone size: .
V gene: TRBV7-2
D gene: .
CDR3 DNA: TGTGCCAGCAGACAAACAGGGAGTGGTCAGCCCCAGCATTTT
CDR3 protein: CASRQTGSGQPQHF

J gene: TRBJ2-2
clone size: few
V gene: TRBV4-1
D gene: .
CDR3 DNA: TGCGCCAGCAGCCAAGCCCCCGTTGGGGAGCTGTTTTTT
CDR3 protein: CASSQAPVGELFF

J gene: TRBJ1-3
clone size: .
V gene: TRBV5-4
D gene: .
CDR3 DNA: TGTGCCAGCAGCCACCAGGGCCCCTCTGGAAACACCATATATTTT
CDR3 protein: CASSHQGPSGNTIYF

J gene: TRBJ2-5
clone size: .
V gene: TRBV5-4
D gene: TRBD2
CDR3 DNA: TGTGCCAGCAGCTCCCACGGACTAGCGGGGCTAGAGACCCAGTACTTC
CDR3 protein: CASSSHGLAGLETQYF

J gene: TRBJ2-7
clone size: .
V gene: TRBV7-9
D gene: .
CDR3 DNA: TGTTCCAGCAGTTCCAGGGGAGACGGAAGCTCCTACGAGCAGTACTTC
CDR3 protein: CSSSSRGDGSSYEQYF

J gene: TRBJ2-6
clone size: .
V gene: TRBV9
D gene: .
CDR3 DNA: TGTGCCAGCAGCGTAATCGGGTCTGGGGCCAACGTCCTGACTTTC
CDR3 protein: CASSVIGSGANVLTF

J gene: TRBJ2-7
clone size: .
V gene: TRBV6-1
D gene: TRBD2
CDR3 DNA: TGTGCCAGCAGGGGACCGACTAGCGGGGGGGCCCGGAACTTC
CDR3 protein: CASRGPTSGGARNF